These 23 T cell receptor beta chains were sequenced from one sample in a study of T-cell reconstitution after alpha-beta-depleted transplantation in children. Unique molecular identifiers were built into the TCRbeta library. TCRdb re-called the PCR reads through MiXCR, storing one row per CDR3 protein. This table has about 500,000 distinct CDR3 sequences, approximately 29% appearing once. Here the sequenced sample was PBMCs from the stem cell graft donor, taken from the stem cell graft. Receptor source: a human donor who donated a stem cell graft to a child with aplastic anemia.

The V and J genes are TRBV6-1 and TRBJ2-5; D is unresolved. CDR1 is MNHNS and CDR2 is SASEGT in the germline V gene. This CDR3 comprises 14 residues. The V and J ends lost 8 bases and 0 bases respectively, with 13 bases between them. The CDR3 protein is CASSFGWDQETQYF. CDR3 nucleotide sequence: TGTGCCAGCTCCTTCGGGTGGGACCAAGAGACCCAGTACTTC.

The genes are TRBV7-2 and TRBJ2-2; D may correspond to TRBD1 or TRBD2 (5 bases each). This CDR3 has 14 amino acids. Per germline, CDR1 SGHTA and CDR2 FQGNSA. Trimming stripped 3 bases from V and 7 bases from J, with 12 bases between. This CDR3 is CASSFRARGGELFF. The CDR3 DNA reads TGTGCCAGCAGCTTCAGGGCGAGGGGCGGGGAGCTGTTTTTT.

This clonotype was found a few times. V gene TRBV20-1 combines with J gene TRBJ2-7; 7 bases map to TRBD2. J lost 3 bases, V lost 5 bases, and 10 bases had no gene match. From germline, CDR1 is DFQATT and CDR2 SNEGSKA (reference sequence). The CDR3 is 14 residues long. Here the CDR3 reads CSAPPLADLYEQYF. The CDR3 DNA reads TGCAGTGCTCCTCCTCTAGCGGACCTCTACGAGCAGTACTTC.

This sequence joins TRBV7-2 and TRBJ2-7; D may be TRBD1 (6 bases). CDR3 length equals 13 residues. Germline CDR1 and CDR2: SGHTA and FQGNSA. Trimming removed 5 bases from V and 3 bases from J, with 11 bases in between. CDR3 in amino acids: CASSTVGGYEQYF. As DNA, the CDR3 is TGTGCCAGCAGCACCGTAGGGGGCTACGAGCAGTACTTC.

The table lists this clonotype with a few counts. J is TRBJ2-3 and V is TRBV5-6; 7 bases align to TRBD1. The CDR3 sequence is 16 residues long. V shed 3 bases, J shed 3 bases, and the junction held 10 bases outside the gene matches. Germline V lookup: CDR1 SGHDT, CDR2 YYEEEE. CDR3 in amino acids: CASSSIRQGTTDTQYF. Written as DNA, the CDR3 is TGTGCCAGCAGCTCGATTCGACAGGGAACAACAGATACGCAGTATTTT.

The V call is TRBV29-1, the J call TRBJ1-1, with 8 nucleotides matching TRBD1. CDR3 length: 16 residues. The germline V gene encodes CDR1 SQVTM and CDR2 ANQGSEA. The V segment lost 1 base and the J segment 4 bases; nucleotides outside the gene matches: 11. DNA of the CDR3: TGCAGCGTTGAAGTAGGGGGCAGGGGGCAGGGCACTGAAGCTTTCTTT. Translating it yields CSVEVGGRGQGTEAFF.

V gene TRBV9 combines with J gene TRBJ2-5; D remains unclear. Germline V gene data show CDR1 as SGDLS and CDR2 as YYNGEE. This CDR3 is 11 amino acids long. Deletions cut 0 bases from V and 6 bases from J, with 3 bases between. This chain's CDR3 is CASSVGKTQYF. The CDR3 nucleotides are TGTGCCAGCAGCGTAGGGAAGACCCAGTACTTC.

As regards this clonotype: At one end the junction does not follow the germline gene, possibly because of a read error. The V gene is TRBV6-5, the J gene TRBJ2-2; D is possibly TRBD2 (6 bases). This CDR3 is built from 16 residues. Germline V gene data show CDR1 as MNHEY and CDR2 as SVGAGI. CDR3 loop: CASSYGPGTNTGGLFF. The CDR3 DNA reads TGTGCCAGCAGTTACGGTCCGGGAACCAACACCGGGGGGCTGTTTTTT.

This clonotype was seen a few times. V gene TRBV12-3 or TRBV12-4 combines with J gene TRBJ2-5; 14 bases line up with TRBD2. The CDR3 is 15 residues long. Trimming took 4 bases from V and 5 from J; bases not matched to a gene: 3. DNA for the CDR3: TGTGCCAGCAGTTGGGGACTAGCGGGAGATGAGACCCAGTACTTC. It codes for CASSWGLAGDETQYF.

The rearrangement uses TRBV15 and TRBJ1-3, with 11 bases identical to TRBD1. CDR3 length equals 16 residues. Per germline, CDR1 LNHNV and CDR2 YYDKDF (reference sequence). The junction had 4 bases not matched to a gene; V was cut back by 5 bases and J by 1 base. The CDR3 region has the DNA TGTGCCACCAGCGGAAGGGACAGGGGGTCTGGAAACACCATATATTTT. Protein sequence: CATSGRDRGSGNTIYF.

The V and J genes are TRBV6-2 or TRBV6-3 and TRBJ1-5; D unclear. With 1 base removed from V and 0 bases from J, the gap between germline ends came to 7 bases. The CDR3 totals 15 residues. Germline V gene data show CDR1 as MNHEY and CDR2 as SVGEGT. For the CDR3, the DNA is TGTGCCAGCAGTTACTTCCACGGTAGCAATCAGCCCCAGCATTTT. Translation gives CASSYFHGSNQPQHF.

The chain carries TRBV6-2 or TRBV6-3 and TRBJ1-2; 9 nucleotides align to TRBD1. Germline V gives CDR1 MNHEY, CDR2 SVGEGT. CDR3 length: 16 amino acids. V lost 5 bases and J lost 3; bases outside the gene matches: 10. As DNA, the CDR3 is TGTGCCAGCAGTGGAGGCTCGGACAGGGGAGACTATGGCTACACCTTC. This sequence encodes CASSGGSDRGDYGYTF.

This clonotype was observed a handful of times. V is TRBV12-3 or TRBV12-4 and J is TRBJ2-1; 10 bases map to TRBD2. The CDR3 runs to 15 residues. Unmatched junction bases numbered 8, after V lost 5 bases and J lost 7 bases. The CDR3 loop is CASSASGLALNEQFF. The CDR3 nucleotides are TGTGCCAGCAGTGCTTCGGGACTAGCGTTAAATGAGCAGTTCTTC.

The chain is built from TRBV18 and TRBJ1-4; 7 positions agree with TRBD1. Per germline, CDR1 KGHSH and CDR2 LQKENI. J gave up 5 bases and V 3 bases, and 6 bases lay outside the gene matches. This CDR3 region has 15 residues. The CDR3 region has the DNA TGTGCCAGCTCACCTGGGGACAGCCAGAATGAAAAACTGTTTTTT. It encodes CASSPGDSQNEKLFF.

The gene calls are TRBV7-2 and TRBJ1-1; D may be TRBD1 (5 bases). This CDR3 region has 15 residues. Germline-derived CDR1 and CDR2 are SGHTA and FQGNSA. The V gene lost 5 bases and the J gene lost 5 bases, with 18 bases spanning the gap. CDR3 in amino acids: CASSAATGGFTEAFF. The DNA for the CDR3 is TGTGCCAGCAGCGCGGCGACCGGGGGTTTTACTGAAGCTTTCTTT.

This clonotype was detected a few times. The chain recombines TRBV29-1 with TRBJ1-2; D call uncertain. This CDR3 spans 13 amino acids. Per the germline V gene, CDR1 is SQVTM and CDR2 is ANQGSEA. V was clipped by 5 bases and J by 2 bases, with 12 bases between them. CDR3 nucleotide sequence: TGCAGCGTTTTTGGCAGACGAAACTATGGCTACACCTTC. Translating gives CSVFGRRNYGYTF.

This clonotype was counted only a few times. The CDR3 nucleotides are TGCAGCGTTGAAATCGAGGTGACCCAGTACTTC. Protein sequence: CSVEIEVTQYF. The chain couples TRBV29-1 to TRBJ2-5; no reliable D call. The CDR3 totals 11 residues. Trimming took off 2 bases at V and 7 bases at J, with 8 bases between the two ends. Germline CDR1 SQVTM, CDR2 ANQGSEA.

In regard to this clonotype: One end of the junction fails to match germline, which may point to a read error. DNA for the CDR3: TGTGCCAGGAGTCGGGGAGATGAAGCTTTCTTT. Translating it yields CARSRGDEAFF. This rearrangement joins TRBV30 to TRBJ1-1; the D is unclear. Per germline, CDR1 GTSNPN and CDR2 SVGIG (reference sequence). The CDR3 has 11 residues.

The sample holds a few counts of this clonotype. The V and J genes are TRBV7-6 and TRBJ2-3; TRBD2 matches 9 bases. Per the germline V gene, CDR1 is SGHVS and CDR2 is FNYEAQ. The junction had 13 bases not matched to a gene; V was cut back by 5 bases and J by 4 bases. CDR3 length equals 17 residues. CDR3 bases: TGTGCCAGCAGCCTTTCTGCGGCGGGAGGGAGTCCAGATACGCAGTATTTT. Its protein product is CASSLSAAGGSPDTQYF. Full variable domain (remainder filled in from reference TRBV7-6 and TRBJ2-3): GAGVSQSPRYKVTKRGQDVALRCDPISGHVSLYWYRQALGQGPEFLTYFNYEAQQDKSGLPNDRFSAERPEGSISTLTIQRTEQRDSAMYRCASSLSAAGGSPDTQYFGPGTRLTVL.

This chain uses TRBV4-1 with TRBJ2-2, with D perhaps matching TRBD1 (6 bases). V lost 0 bases and J lost 2, with 10 bases in between. Germline CDR1 reads MGHRA; CDR2 reads YSYEKL. The CDR3 totals 16 residues. CDR3: CASSQETGINTGELFF. DNA of the CDR3: TGCGCCAGCAGCCAAGAAACAGGGATAAACACCGGGGAGCTGTTTTTT.

This clonotype was counted a few times. The chain has TRBV7-2 and TRBJ2-2, with TRBD2 matching 8 bases. CDR1 and CDR2 from the germline V gene are SGHTA and FQGNSA. Trimming at V came to 2 bases and at J to 5 bases, leaving 7 bases not matched to a gene. The CDR3 runs to 16 residues. The CDR3 loop is CASSLQAGVITGELFF. The CDR3 DNA reads as TGTGCCAGCAGCTTACAAGCGGGAGTGATAACCGGGGAGCTGTTTTTT.

There are a few counts of this clonotype. V is TRBV12-5 and J is TRBJ2-2; tentative D call: TRBD2 (6 bases). The CDR3 loop spans 13 amino acids. Germline V gives CDR1 LGHNT, CDR2 FRNRAP. Trimming shortened V by 6 bases and J by 5 bases, and 10 bases separated the two germline ends. The CDR3 DNA is TGTGCTAGTGGACAACTAGCTACCGGGGAGCTGTTTTTT. It translates to CASGQLATGELFF.

This clonotype was seen just once. This rearrangement joins TRBV12-3 or TRBV12-4 to TRBJ1-2; TRBD1 matches at 12 bases. Trimming removed 10 bases from V and 8 bases from J; junction bases left unmatched: 11. The CDR3 extends over 14 amino acids. CDR3 DNA sequence: TGTGCCATCACCGGGACAGGGGGCGCGCGGGGCTACACCTTC. Amino acids: CAITGTGGARGYTF.